The rows below give T cell receptor beta chains drawn from one sample of a study of cytomegalovirus exposure and HLA in healthy donors. Using immunoSEQ multiplex PCR, the repertoire was profiled, and TCRdb retains in-frame clones only, with some absent. The table lists around 130,000 clones, around 78% of them singletons, with approximately 1.6% in the top ten. Sequenced input: PBMCs. Every receptor here comes from a woman aged 18 to 35 in good health and CMV-seronegative. Both conserved end residues are trimmed from each CDR3. Not every row has a clone size; where given, it reads once, few, many or a size class.

clone_size: NA; j_call: TRBJ2-5; v_call: TRBV30; cdr3_aa: AWSPGLAGAETQY
clone_size: NA; j_call: TRBJ1-1; v_call: TRBV29-1; cdr3_aa: SVPLGSGF
clone_size: NA; j_call: TRBJ1-5; v_call: TRBV30; cdr3_aa: AWSEGDGQPQH
clone_size: NA; j_call: TRBJ2-2; v_call: TRBV9; cdr3_aa: ASSVTGNTGELF
clone_size: NA; j_call: TRBJ2-5; v_call: TRBV18; cdr3_aa: ASSPEETQY
clone_size: NA; j_call: TRBJ1-2; v_call: TRBV6-5; cdr3_aa: ASSSPGGPFGYT
clone_size: NA; j_call: TRBJ1-3; v_call: TRBV4-2; cdr3_aa: ASSQAAGEGNTIY
clone_size: NA; j_call: TRBJ2-1; v_call: TRBV2; cdr3_aa: ASSEGTGAGNEQF
clone_size: NA; j_call: TRBJ1-1; v_call: TRBV28; cdr3_aa: ASSSGQGDAEAF
clone_size: NA; j_call: TRBJ2-7; v_call: TRBV6-5; cdr3_aa: ASSSAKSYEQY
clone_size: NA; j_call: TRBJ1-3; v_call: TRBV7-8; cdr3_aa: ASSYYPSGNTIY
clone_size: once; j_call: TRBJ2-3; v_call: TRBV5-1; cdr3_aa: ASSFSTETSGPQY
clone_size: once; j_call: TRBJ2-1; v_call: TRBV5-1; cdr3_aa: ASSLRGYNEQF
clone_size: NA; j_call: TRBJ2-4; v_call: TRBV10-3; cdr3_aa: AISERETLRDIQY
clone_size: NA; j_call: TRBJ2-1; v_call: TRBV5-6; cdr3_aa: ASSLPTGDKF
clone_size: NA; j_call: TRBJ1-1; v_call: TRBV7-6; cdr3_aa: ASGQGLNTEAF
clone_size: NA; j_call: TRBJ2-3; v_call: TRBV15; cdr3_aa: ATRPGTGYETDTQY
clone_size: NA; j_call: TRBJ2-1; v_call: TRBV6-5; cdr3_aa: ASSYSGLAGAGEQF
clone_size: NA; j_call: TRBJ2-3; v_call: TRBV9; cdr3_aa: ASSVETGSTDTQY
clone_size: NA; j_call: TRBJ1-5; v_call: TRBV10-3; cdr3_aa: AISVGRDNQPQH
clone_size: NA; j_call: TRBJ2-1; v_call: TRBV5-1; cdr3_aa: ASSSNAGSPNEQF
clone_size: NA; j_call: TRBJ1-5; v_call: TRBV2; cdr3_aa: ASSGQPYSNQPQH
clone_size: NA; j_call: TRBJ2-3; v_call: TRBV30; cdr3_aa: AWSSQGWVQDTQY
clone_size: few; j_call: TRBJ1-4; v_call: TRBV6-6; cdr3_aa: ASSPGLWVTNEKLF
clone_size: NA; j_call: TRBJ2-3; v_call: TRBV7-2; cdr3_aa: ASSSGLGQDTQY
clone_size: NA; j_call: TRBJ2-1; v_call: TRBV29-1; cdr3_aa: SGKTGASGSYNEQF
clone_size: NA; j_call: TRBJ1-5; v_call: TRBV12-5; cdr3_aa: ASGSPGRGDQPQH
clone_size: NA; j_call: TRBJ2-1; v_call: TRBV19; cdr3_aa: ATAGTSRLWQF
clone_size: NA; j_call: NA; v_call: TRBV10-3; cdr3_aa: AISESSPYEQY
clone_size: NA; j_call: TRBJ2-1; v_call: TRBV6-5; cdr3_aa: ATREEGIYEQF
clone_size: NA; j_call: TRBJ1-4; v_call: TRBV2; cdr3_aa: ASRGWTGGSNEKLF
clone_size: NA; j_call: TRBJ1-3; v_call: TRBV6-1; cdr3_aa: ALRGGYLAGNTIY
clone_size: NA; j_call: TRBJ2-5; v_call: TRBV2; cdr3_aa: ASSEYNSGGQEEETQY
clone_size: few; j_call: TRBJ1-2; v_call: TRBV6-1; cdr3_aa: ASSEVGQGSYGYT
clone_size: few; j_call: TRBJ1-4; v_call: TRBV10-3; cdr3_aa: AIGQGATNEKLF
clone_size: NA; j_call: TRBJ2-5; v_call: TRBV20-1; cdr3_aa: SARDRETQY
clone_size: NA; j_call: TRBJ1-5; v_call: TRBV6-6; cdr3_aa: ASSYEDSYNQPQH
clone_size: NA; j_call: TRBJ2-7; v_call: TRBV29-1; cdr3_aa: SVGRDRETYEQY
clone_size: NA; j_call: TRBJ2-7; v_call: TRBV2; cdr3_aa: ASTRDSNTYEQY
clone_size: NA; j_call: TRBJ2-7; v_call: TRBV14; cdr3_aa: ASSRGTSGSLTYEQY
clone_size: NA; j_call: TRBJ1-4; v_call: TRBV28; cdr3_aa: ASGYLGQSNEKLF
clone_size: NA; j_call: TRBJ2-1; v_call: TRBV5-1; cdr3_aa: ASSLDRTSGRQTFGNEQF
clone_size: NA; j_call: TRBJ1-5; v_call: TRBV7-8; cdr3_aa: ASSFQGEWNQPQH
clone_size: NA; j_call: TRBJ1-2; v_call: TRBV15; cdr3_aa: ATSLNMGGGNYGYT
clone_size: NA; j_call: TRBJ1-1; v_call: TRBV19; cdr3_aa: ASSIAKNTEAF
clone_size: few; j_call: TRBJ2-7; v_call: TRBV27; cdr3_aa: ASSFGQFSYEQY